One T cell receptor (beta chain) is described in this entry. The same CDR3 arises from other DNA sequences in this sample as well. The sample belongs to a study of blood T cell repertoires in COVID-19. Whole-study context: Specimens from acute and convalescent COVID-19 originated in the United States, Italy and Spain.

As processed by the authors: Reference gene primer amplification in the assay estimated nucleated cell counts. TCRdb keeps only in-frame clones here, not all; method: immunoSEQ multiplex PCR. V, J and clone size are those of that table, while D and trimming were read from the DNA. The repertoire has about 220,000 clones, 70% to 85% of them found once; the top ten carry 3% to 4%. The CDR3 runs to 12 residues. Germline CDR1 SGHDT, CDR2 YYEEEE. The ends were cut back, 0 bases at V and 3 bases at J, with 4 bases in the middle. V is TRBV5-6 and J is TRBJ2-7; D is uncertain. The sequence derives from a woman aged 60 to 75 who had recovered from COVID-19. The sample was PBMCs or T cells enriched from blood (not recorded which). This chain's CDR3 is CASSLGGYEQYF. DNA for the CDR3: TGTGCCAGCAGCTTGGGAGGCTACGAGCAGTACTTC.